This T cell receptor (beta chain) was captured by sequencing in a study of regulatory T cells in long-lasting Graves disease. Findings and caveats of the study: The study found lower TCR diversity in persistent Graves' patients than in newly diagnosed ones. The analysis examined peripheral blood only and excluded thyroid tissue.

Arm-PCR with iRepertoire HTBI primers amplified the CDR3 regions for these TCR beta libraries. Using its own MiXCR run on the multiplex PCR reads, TCRdb lists one record per CDR3 protein. The sample shows a few hundred thousand distinct CDR3 sequences, under 20% of them seen only once. Described time point: newly diagnosed GD, antithyroid drugs for less than 3 months. RNA from PBMCs was the source of the TCR library. V lost 3 bases and J lost 2, with 8 bases in between. The CDR3 is 13 amino acids. The germline gives CDR1 KGHSH, CDR2 LQKENI. On this clonotype: The target antigen is unknown.

These sequences were also reported in another study, on T cells in Graves' hyperthyroidism and ophthalmopathy. That report notes: The majority of expanded thyroid clonotypes above 0.001 also appeared in blood. The model anticipated ophthalmopathy a median about 7 months pre-onset.

This chain joins TRBV18 and TRBJ2-7; possible D gene TRBD1, 5 bases. The TCR comes from a woman aged 25 to 45 with Graves disease. The sample here was peripheral blood mononuclear cells (PBMCs), taken at new diagnosis, from a patient treated with antithyroid drugs. DNA for the CDR3: TGTGCCAGCTCACCCCGACAGACCTACGAGCAGTACTTC. This translates into CASSPRQTYEQYF.